This T cell receptor beta chain was sequenced for a study of T-cell reconstitution after alpha-beta-depleted transplantation in children. The study's findings and limits: The origin of high day-60 TCRbeta diversity in some patients lay in surviving recipient T cells and thymic progenitors. Where alpha-beta T cells came from about two months after transplant was reportedly several hundred expanded graft clones. T-cell numbers and diversity one year post-transplant derived largely from freshly generated T cells.

The library targeted TCRbeta and was prepared with unique molecular identifiers. TCRdb used MiXCR to reprocess the PCR reads, holding one entry per CDR3 protein. The sample holds 530,000 or so distinct CDR3 sequences, 25% to 30% seen once. The J segment lost 4 bases and the V segment lost 7 bases, leaving 11 bases of the junction unmatched. CDR1 is LGHNA and CDR2 is YNFKEQ in the germline V gene. CDR3 length: 18 amino acids. About this clonotype itself: Its target is not known.

The chain couples TRBV4-2 to TRBJ2-3; 16 bases fit TRBD2. The material sequenced was PBMCs, taken before TCRalphabeta/CD19-depleted stem cell transplant. This sequence was found in a boy less than two years old with Wiskott-Aldrich syndrome, due to receive a stem cell transplant. This chain's CDR3 is CASNTGTSGRARADTQYF. The CDR3 DNA is TGTGCCAGCAACACTGGGACTAGCGGGAGGGCGCGAGCAGATACGCAGTATTTT.